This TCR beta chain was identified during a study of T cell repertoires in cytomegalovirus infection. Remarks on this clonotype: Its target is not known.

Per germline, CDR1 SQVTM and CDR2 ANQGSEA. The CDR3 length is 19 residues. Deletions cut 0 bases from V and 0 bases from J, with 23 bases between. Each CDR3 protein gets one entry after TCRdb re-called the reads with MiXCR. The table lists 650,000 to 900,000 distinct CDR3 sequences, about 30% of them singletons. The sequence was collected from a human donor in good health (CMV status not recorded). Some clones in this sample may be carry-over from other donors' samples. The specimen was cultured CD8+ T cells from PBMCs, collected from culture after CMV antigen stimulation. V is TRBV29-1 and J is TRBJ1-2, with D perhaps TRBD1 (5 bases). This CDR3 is CSVEDGDYSHSISNYGYTF. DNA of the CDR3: TGCAGCGTTGAAGATGGGGACTACTCACACTCGATCTCTAACTATGGCTACACCTTC.